One T cell receptor beta chain is described in this entry. Its antigen is unknown. The record originates from a study of T cell responses to AZD1222 COVID-19 vaccine. Overall study results and limits: Baseline serology detected seropositivity in only six or seven AZD1222 recipients. Of spike-specific TCRs, nearly half reportedly target regions left unmutated in variants. Repertoires were obtained solely post-peak T cell response.

V was clipped by 5 bases and J by 2 bases, with 18 bases between them. The CDR3 is 16 residues long. Germline V gene sequence: CDR1 SGHTA, CDR2 FQGNSA. Profiling relied on immunoSEQ multiplex PCR, and the TCRdb table lists in-frame clones only, not all of them. This sample carries roughly 180,000 clones, about 91% of them seen once, and the ten largest clones take 1% to 1.5%. Sequencing used peripheral blood, obtained 28 days after the second AZD1222 dose. The sequence derives from an adult who received the AZD1222 COVID-19 vaccine. The J gene is TRBJ1-2, the V gene TRBV7-2, with D tentatively TRBD1 (6 bases). CDR3 coding DNA: TGTGCCAGCAGCCCCAATAGGGGGTTCCTAAACTATGGCTACACCTTC. It is translated as CASSPNRGFLNYGYTF.